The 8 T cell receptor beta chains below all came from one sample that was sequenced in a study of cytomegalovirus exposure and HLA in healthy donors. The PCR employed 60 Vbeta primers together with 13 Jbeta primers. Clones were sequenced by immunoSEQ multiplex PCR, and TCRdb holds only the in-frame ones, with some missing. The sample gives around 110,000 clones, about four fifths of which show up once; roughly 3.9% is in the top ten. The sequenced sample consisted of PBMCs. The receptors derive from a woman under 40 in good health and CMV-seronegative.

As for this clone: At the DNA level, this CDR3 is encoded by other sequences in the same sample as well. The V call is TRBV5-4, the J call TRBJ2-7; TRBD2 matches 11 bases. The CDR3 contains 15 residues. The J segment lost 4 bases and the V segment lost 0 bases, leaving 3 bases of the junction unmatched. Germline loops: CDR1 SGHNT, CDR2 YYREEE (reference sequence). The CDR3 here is CASSLGTSGSYEQYF. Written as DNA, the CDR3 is TGTGCCAGCAGCTTGGGTACTAGCGGGAGTTACGAGCAGTACTTC.

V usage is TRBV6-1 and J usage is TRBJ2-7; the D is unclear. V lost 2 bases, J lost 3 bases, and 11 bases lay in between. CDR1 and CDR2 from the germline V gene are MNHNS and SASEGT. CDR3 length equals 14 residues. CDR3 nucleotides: TGTGCCAGCAGTGAACCCGAGCTTCGCTACGAGCAGTACTTC. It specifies CASSEPELRYEQYF.

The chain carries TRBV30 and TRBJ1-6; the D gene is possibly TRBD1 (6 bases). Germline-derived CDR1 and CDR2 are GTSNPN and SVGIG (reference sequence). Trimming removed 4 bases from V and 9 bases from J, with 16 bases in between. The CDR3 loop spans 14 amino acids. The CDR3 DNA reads TGTGCCTGGACTCGGTTAACAGGGCTTTCACCCCTCCACTTT. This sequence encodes CAWTRLTGLSPLHF. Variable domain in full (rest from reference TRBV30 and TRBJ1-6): SQTIHQWPATLVQPVGSPLSLECTVEGTSNPNLYWYRQAAGRGLQLLFYSVGIGQISSEVPQNLSASRPQDRQFILSSKKLLLSDSGFYLCAWTRLTGLSPLHFGNGTRLTVT.

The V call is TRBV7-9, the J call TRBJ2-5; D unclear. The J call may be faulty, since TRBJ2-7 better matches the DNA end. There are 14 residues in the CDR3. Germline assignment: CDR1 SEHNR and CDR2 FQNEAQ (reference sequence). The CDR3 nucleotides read TGTGCCAGCAGCTTATCACGGCAGCACTACGAGCAGTACTTC. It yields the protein CASSLSRQHYEQYF.

The CDR3 is CASSKHFQGKNTEAFF. In DNA form, the CDR3 reads TGTGCCAGCAGCAAGCACTTCCAGGGTAAAAACACTGAAGCTTTCTTT. J is TRBJ1-1 and V is TRBV21-1; the D call TRBD1 from the table was never checked on the DNA. TRBV21-1 is marked as a pseudogene. There are 16 residues in the CDR3.

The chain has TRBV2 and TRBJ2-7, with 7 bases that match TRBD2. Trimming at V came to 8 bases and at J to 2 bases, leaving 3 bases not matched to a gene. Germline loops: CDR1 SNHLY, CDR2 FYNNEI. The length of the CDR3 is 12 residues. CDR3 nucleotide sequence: TGTGCCAGCGCTAGCGGTCCCTACGAGCAGTACTTC. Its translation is CASASGPYEQYF.

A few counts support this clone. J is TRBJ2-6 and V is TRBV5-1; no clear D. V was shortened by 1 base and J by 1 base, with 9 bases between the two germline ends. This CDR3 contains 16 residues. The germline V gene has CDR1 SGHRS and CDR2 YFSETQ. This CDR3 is CASSLRRLSGANVLTF. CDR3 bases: TGCGCCAGCAGCTTGCGCAGGTTATCTGGGGCCAACGTCCTGACTTTC. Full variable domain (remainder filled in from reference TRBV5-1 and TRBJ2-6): KAGVTQTPRYLIKTRGQQVTLSCSPISGHRSVSWYQQTPGQGLQFLFEYFSETQRNKGNFPGRFSGRQFSNSRSEMNVSTLELGDSALYLCASSLRRLSGANVLTFGAGSRLTVL.

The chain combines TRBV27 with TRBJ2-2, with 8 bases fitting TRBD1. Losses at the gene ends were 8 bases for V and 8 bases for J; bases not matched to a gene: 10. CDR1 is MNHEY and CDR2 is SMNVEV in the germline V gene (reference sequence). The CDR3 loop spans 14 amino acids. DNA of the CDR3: TGTGCCAGCGGCCGGGACAGGAGAGGTGGGGAGCTGTTTTTT. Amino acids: CASGRDRRGGELFF.